This T cell receptor beta chain was recorded in a study of CD8 T cells in ankylosing spondylitis. V gave up 6 bases and J gave up 11 bases, with 16 bases separating them. From germline, CDR1 is DFQATT and CDR2 SNEGSKA (reference sequence). The CDR3 extends over 11 amino acids. Overall study findings and caveats: For ankylosing spondylitis blood, a TCR beta motif of 7 to 9 highly homologous variants appeared characteristic. Reports say disease-linked clones showed up significantly more in matched ankylosing spondylitis synovial fluid. Clones linked to disease, bearing a CD8+ phenotype, were relatively rare in peripheral blood. Earlier studies detected some motif variants in reactive arthritis synovial fluid and blood.

MiXCR, run by TCRdb on the 5' RACE reads, gives a single entry per CDR3 protein. The data contain fewer than 550,000 distinct CDR3 sequences, approximately 5% of them singletons. This clonotype was recorded many times. No antigen is known for it. Sequencing was done on a sample of blood, either unsorted or a sorted T cell fraction (not recorded which). V and J are TRBV20-1 and TRBJ1-1; the D is unclear. The TCR originated in a male donor with ankylosing spondylitis. DNA for the CDR3: TGCAGTGCCGAGGGCCTTGTCTGGGCTTTCTTT. This gives the protein CSAEGLVWAFF.